This T cell receptor (beta chain) was recovered during a study of cytomegalovirus exposure and HLA in healthy donors (dated by TCRdb to the late 2010s). For the wider study: An earlier analysis of several hundred of the donors reported roughly 300 Gb of sequence data and around 100 million unique TCR beta sequences obtained from roughly 170 million T cells. Among the roughly 400 genotyped donors, around 81% belonged to the genetic ancestry cluster associated with self-reported Caucasian donors. To decide whether each TCR beta V gene segment behaved as functional or pseudogenic, an earlier analysis of fewer than 750 of the donors relied on high-throughput TCR beta sequencing. Across some 400 genotyped donors of the cohort, an average of approximately 220,000 unique TCR beta nucleotide sequences per donor were sequenced, and around 19% of those sequences were non-productive. The T cell repertoires of some 700 subjects were profiled by immunosequencing and related to cytomegalovirus serostatus. Around 320 gigabases of sequencing data and approximately 85 million unique TCR sequences were included in an early release covering roughly 600 HLA-typed donors. Alongside the repertoire data, information on donor age, sex, ethnicity and CMV serostatus was compiled. HLA typing included class I and class II loci at four-digit resolution. The study was designed to test whether signatures of past pathogen exposure could be identified by cataloging public T cell receptors. Every repertoire in the discovery cohort had been generated on one and the same sequencing platform. In a later analysis, previously published TCR beta repertoires from 550 to 750 donors were re-analyzed and high-resolution HLA genotyping was added so that TCR occurrence patterns could be studied. Because of strong linkage in the cohort, roughly five DR-DQ haplotypes were treated as single units for association and clustering. To predict cytomegalovirus infection status, the study brought together high-throughput TCR immunosequencing, statistical association of individual TCRs with disease status, and machine learning. In the later analysis, no new phenotypic data were used to find candidate immune exposures; instead, reliance was placed on TCR beta sequences and their occurrence across donors. Genome-wide SNP genotypes for about 60% of the roughly 670 donors were used in a later genetic analysis, which treated that subset as a discovery cohort. Besides the first cohort of roughly 640 subjects, a separate validation cohort made up of 90 to 150 different subjects was used. The number of donors typed differed by locus, with roughly 620-630 for A, B, C, DRB1 and DQB1, over 500 for DQA1, some 570 for DPA1, and around 450 for DPB1. Points the paper makes about the study in general: HLA typing was unavailable for some donors at each locus, so association tests used only the typed subset. In vitro tests confirmed that three of the cytomegalovirus-associated TCR beta chains recognize cytomegalovirus antigens. According to a later genetic analysis, donors in an Asian-associated ancestry cluster had fewer N-insertions in productive TCRs than the approximately 700-donor mean. A later analysis found that TCR association rates varied across HLA loci, with DRB1 alleles showing the most associated TCRs and HLA-C alleles the fewest. The classifier was reported to diagnose cytomegalovirus status with high specificity and sensitivity in both the original and validation cohorts. Only TCR beta chains were sequenced in this cohort, and the absence of alpha or paired-chain data limited detectable features. Over 15 rarely observed V segments, including chromosome 9 orphons, were excluded from the earlier analysis of about 600 of the donors because counts were too low. The presence/absence analyses assumed that sequencing depth was roughly uniform across donors, and that assumption may not be true. Strong co-occurrence of HLA alleles, especially DR and DQ, made assigning TCR associations to individual alleles difficult. Most TCR sequences were observed very rarely across donors, whereas some public TCRs were present in many individuals. A total of roughly 160 TCR beta chains were listed by the study as associated with cytomegalovirus. At a false discovery rate of 0.05, a later analysis linked roughly 17,000 TCR beta sequences to specific HLA alleles. The authors suggested that the approach could potentially be generalized to other disease states and immunological phenotypes. Some IMGT-functional V segments, including TRBV6-2 and TRBV6-3, could not be distinguished by the 87-base-pair reads and were therefore excluded. In an earlier analysis of 587 of the donors, most TCR beta V segments appeared in productive rearrangements about 87% or about 30% of the time, broadly matching IMGT annotations. Compared with equally common non-associated chains, HLA-associated TCR beta chains in a later analysis were more clonally expanded and had lower generation probabilities. Linkage disequilibrium might explain the correlated functional status among segregating V segments, but an unknown experimental factor could not be ruled out. In a later analysis, several top co-occurrence clusters were reported to appear linked to parvovirus B19, influenza, CMV and Epstein-Barr virus. In a later genetic analysis, a missense DCLRE1C variant was associated with V-gene and J-gene trimming of TCR beta chains, and the association was replicated in an independent cohort. A further reported finding was that TCR beta sequences accurately predicted the HLA-A and HLA-B alleles for most subjects in the first cohort. The sequencing pipeline was judged likely to have produced a cluster of highly shared sequence variants as a technical artifact. The only immune exposure information available for the cohort was CMV serostatus. According to a later analysis, most CMV-associated TCR beta chains appeared to be HLA-restricted, and the HLA associations seemed to be driven largely by CMV exposure.

A note on this clone: Its antigen is still unknown. The record has no base qualities; no much larger clone is one base away.

In total, 500 to 700 healthy bone marrow donors made up the cohort. At the time of sampling, every cohort member was nominally healthy, though immune exposures that went unrecorded were likely present. The donor tested CMV seropositive, placing the donor among the 289 seropositive members of the cohort. Every donor gave a peripheral blood sample, and the peripheral blood mononuclear cells from that sample were used for TCR beta sequencing. The Qiagen DNeasy Blood Extraction Kit was used to extract genomic DNA from the blood cell samples. According to the germline V gene (reference sequence), CDR1 reads MNHEY and CDR2 reads SMNVEV. Trimming takes 1 base from V and 3 bases from J, and the germline ends sit 10 bases apart. The CDR3 starts with the cysteine, ends with the phenylalanine, and has 15 residues. Solely the CDR3 DNA is kept, with 45 bases framed from the first base. The method behind the library was the immunoSEQ multiplex PCR assay. For the multiplex PCR, a mixture combining 60 forward primers for TCR Vbeta segments and 13 reverse primers for TCR Jbeta segments was used. A multiplex PCR assay on genomic DNA amplified the CDR3 region of rearranged TCR beta genes. On the Illumina HiSeq System, the amplified TCR beta libraries were sequenced as 87-base-pair reads. In the source study's methods: In a later analysis, roughly 80 million unique TCR beta chains were counted across the roughly 670 repertoires, and roughly 11 million of these chains were shared by at least two donors. Raw reads were error-corrected and collapsed into unique sequences with a nearest-neighbor algorithm that merged closely related sequences to remove PCR and sequencing errors. CDR3 sequences were aligned to IMGT reference sequences to assign V, D and J gene segments. Each retained sequence needed at least a six-nucleotide match to both a V gene segment and a J gene segment. A rearrangement was called productive if the CDR3 had no stop codons and remained in frame with V and J, and every other rearrangement was called non-productive. CDR3 was defined according to IMGT convention as the region running from the second conserved V-encoded cysteine to the conserved J-encoded phenylalanine. Sequences without an unambiguous match to a single V gene segment were excluded from the earlier analysis of 450 to 750 of the donors. An earlier analysis of around 600 of the donors classified V segments as functional when productive rearrangements were above 56.7% and as segregating when the standard deviation between donors was above 5%. A statistical classification framework was developed to diagnose cytomegalovirus status using the catalog of TCR beta chain sequences. V and J gene assignment, in a later analysis, came from comparing TCR nucleotide sequences with IMGT/GENE-DB human TR gene sequences. A later analysis assigned CDR3 sequences and most-parsimonious VDJ recombination scenarios with the TCRdist pipeline. A later analysis defined each TCR beta chain by its CDR3 amino acid sequence plus V-gene family, and excluded reads lacking a unique V-gene family. As a way to deal with suspected cross-contamination and a sequencing artifact, a later analysis dropped more than 500 nucleotide sequences that were highly shared and had low generation probability. A later analysis calculated a clonal expansion index for each public chain from normalized within-repertoire ranks of inferred template counts. A later analysis computed generation probabilities with a VDJ recombination model fitted to out-of-frame rearrangements, and checked the results against IGoR. Hypergeometric tests were used in a later analysis to score TCR-TCR, TCR-HLA and TCR-CMV co-occurrence, with a repertoire-size bias correction applied to the TCR pairs. To estimate false discovery rates, a later analysis permuted the HLA or CMV assignments 20 times. A later analysis grouped co-occurring TCRs with DBSCAN, adding TCRdist sequence similarity when clustering within HLA-allele-positive subsets. Co-occurrence clustering excluded repertoires with fewer than 30,000 or more than 120,000 public chains, plus five with anomalous nucleotide sharing. The clones in this table, taken by TCRdb from immuneACCESS, are in-frame only. Not every clone is retained; where verified, under half of the shortfall comes from an unresolved V gene, and the cause of the rest is unknown. V, J and clone size were drawn from that table, and D and trimming were deduced from the DNA. The sample yields under 300,000 clones; about 80% were counted once. 8% of the sample belongs to the ten largest clones.

The clonotype originates from a woman aged 60-75 years in good health and CMV-seropositive. The rearrangement combines TRBV27 with TRBJ1-5; the D gene cannot be named for sure. Sequenced sample: PBMCs. The DNA is TGTGCCAGCAGTTTATTTAGCAGCAACAATCAGCCCCAGCATTTT. Translated, this gives CASSLFSSNNQPQHF.